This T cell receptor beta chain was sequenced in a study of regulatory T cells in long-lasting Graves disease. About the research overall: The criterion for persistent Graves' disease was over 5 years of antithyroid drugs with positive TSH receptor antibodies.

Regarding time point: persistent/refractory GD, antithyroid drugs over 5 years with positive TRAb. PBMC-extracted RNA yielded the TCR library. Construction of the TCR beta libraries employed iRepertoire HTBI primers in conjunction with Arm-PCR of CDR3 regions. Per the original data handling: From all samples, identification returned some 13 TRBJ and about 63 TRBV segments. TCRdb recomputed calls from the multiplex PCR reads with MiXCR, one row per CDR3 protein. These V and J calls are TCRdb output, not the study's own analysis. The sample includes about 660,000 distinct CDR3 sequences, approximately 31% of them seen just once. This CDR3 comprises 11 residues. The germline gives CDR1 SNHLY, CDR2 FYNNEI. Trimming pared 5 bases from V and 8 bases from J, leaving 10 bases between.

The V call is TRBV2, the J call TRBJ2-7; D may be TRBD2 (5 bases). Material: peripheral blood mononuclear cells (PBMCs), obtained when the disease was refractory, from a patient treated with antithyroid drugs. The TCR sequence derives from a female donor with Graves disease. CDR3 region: CASSNPGKQYF. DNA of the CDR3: TGTGCCAGCAGTAACCCGGGGAAGCAGTACTTC.